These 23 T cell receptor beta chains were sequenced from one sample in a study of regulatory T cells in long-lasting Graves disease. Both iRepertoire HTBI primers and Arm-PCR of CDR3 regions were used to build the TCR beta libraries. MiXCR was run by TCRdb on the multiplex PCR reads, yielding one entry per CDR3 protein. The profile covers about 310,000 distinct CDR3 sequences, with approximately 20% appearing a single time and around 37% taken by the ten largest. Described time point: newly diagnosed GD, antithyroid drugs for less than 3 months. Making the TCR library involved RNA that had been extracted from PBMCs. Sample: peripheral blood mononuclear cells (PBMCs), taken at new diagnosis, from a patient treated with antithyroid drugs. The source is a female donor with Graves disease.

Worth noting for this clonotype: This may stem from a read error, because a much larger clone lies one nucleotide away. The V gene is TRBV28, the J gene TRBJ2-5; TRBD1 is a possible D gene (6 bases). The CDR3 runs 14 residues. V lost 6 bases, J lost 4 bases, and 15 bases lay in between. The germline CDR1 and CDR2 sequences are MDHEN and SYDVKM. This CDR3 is CASRVRDIAETQYF. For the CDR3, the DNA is TGTGCCAGCAGGGTCCGGGACATAGCAGAGACCCAGTACTTC.

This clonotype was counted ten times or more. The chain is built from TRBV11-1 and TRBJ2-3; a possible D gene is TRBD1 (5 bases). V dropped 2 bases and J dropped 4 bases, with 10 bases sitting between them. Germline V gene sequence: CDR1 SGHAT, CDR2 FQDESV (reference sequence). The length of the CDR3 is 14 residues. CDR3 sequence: CASSLFKGSDTQYF. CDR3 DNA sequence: TGTGCCAGCAGCTTATTCAAGGGGTCAGATACGCAGTATTTT.

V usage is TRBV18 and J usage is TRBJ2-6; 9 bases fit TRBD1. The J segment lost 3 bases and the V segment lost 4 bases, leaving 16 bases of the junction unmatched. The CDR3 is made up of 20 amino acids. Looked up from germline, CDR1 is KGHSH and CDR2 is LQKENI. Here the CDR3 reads CASSHGTGYSMTDGANVLTF. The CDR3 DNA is TGTGCCAGCTCACACGGGACAGGGTACTCTATGACGGATGGGGCCAACGTCCTGACTTTC.

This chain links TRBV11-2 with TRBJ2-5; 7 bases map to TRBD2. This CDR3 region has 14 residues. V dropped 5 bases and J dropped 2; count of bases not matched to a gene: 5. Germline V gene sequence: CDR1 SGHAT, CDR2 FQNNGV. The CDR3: CASSQGLYQETQYF. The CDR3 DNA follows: TGTGCCAGCAGCCAGGGACTATATCAAGAGACCCAGTACTTC.

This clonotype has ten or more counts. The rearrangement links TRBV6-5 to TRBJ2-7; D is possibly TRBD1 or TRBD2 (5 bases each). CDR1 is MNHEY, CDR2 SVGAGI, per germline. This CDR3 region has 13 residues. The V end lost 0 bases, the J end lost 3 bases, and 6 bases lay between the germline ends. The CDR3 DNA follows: TGTGCCAGCAGTTACTCGGGGGACTACGAGCAGTACTTC. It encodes CASSYSGDYEQYF.

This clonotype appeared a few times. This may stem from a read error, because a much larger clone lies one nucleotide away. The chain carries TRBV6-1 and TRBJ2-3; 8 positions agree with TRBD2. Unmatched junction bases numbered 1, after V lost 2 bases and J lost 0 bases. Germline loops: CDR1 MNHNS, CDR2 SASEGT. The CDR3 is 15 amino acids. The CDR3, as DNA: TGTGCCAGCAGTGAATCTAGCGGGAGCACAGATACGCAGTATTTT. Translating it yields CASSESSGSTDTQYF.

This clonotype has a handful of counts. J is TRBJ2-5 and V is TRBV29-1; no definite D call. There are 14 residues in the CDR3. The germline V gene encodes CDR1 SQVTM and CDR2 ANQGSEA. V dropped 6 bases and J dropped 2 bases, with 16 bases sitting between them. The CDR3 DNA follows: TGCAGCGTCGATGCTGGTTTCGGGCAAGAGACCCAGTACTTC. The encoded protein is CSVDAGFGQETQYF. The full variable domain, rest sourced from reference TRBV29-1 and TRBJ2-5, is SAVISQKPSRDICQRGTSLTIQCQVDSQVTMMFWYRQQPGQSLTLIATANQGSEATYESGFVIDKFPISRPNLTFSTLTVSNMSPEDSSIYLCSVDAGFGQETQYFGPGTRLLVL.

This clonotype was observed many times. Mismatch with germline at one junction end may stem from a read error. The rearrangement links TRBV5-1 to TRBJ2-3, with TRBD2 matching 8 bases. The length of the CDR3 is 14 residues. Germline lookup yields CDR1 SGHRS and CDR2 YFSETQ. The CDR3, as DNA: TGTGCCAGCAGCTCGGGACTAGTCACAGATACGCAGTATTTT. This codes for CASSSGLVTDTQYF.

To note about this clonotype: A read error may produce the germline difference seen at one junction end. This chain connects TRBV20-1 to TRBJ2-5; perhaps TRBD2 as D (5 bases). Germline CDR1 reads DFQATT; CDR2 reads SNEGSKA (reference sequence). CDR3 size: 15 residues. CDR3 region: CSARSSSGLEETQYF. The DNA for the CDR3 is TGCAGTGCTAGGTCTAGCAGTGGCCTTGAAGAAACCCAGTACTTC.

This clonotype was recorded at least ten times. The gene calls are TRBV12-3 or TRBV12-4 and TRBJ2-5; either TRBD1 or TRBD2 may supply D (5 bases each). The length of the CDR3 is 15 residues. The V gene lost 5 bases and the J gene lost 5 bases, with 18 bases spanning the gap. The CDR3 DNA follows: TGTGCCAGCAGTCCCGACAGCCTATGGGGGGAGACCCAGTACTTC. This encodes CASSPDSLWGETQYF.

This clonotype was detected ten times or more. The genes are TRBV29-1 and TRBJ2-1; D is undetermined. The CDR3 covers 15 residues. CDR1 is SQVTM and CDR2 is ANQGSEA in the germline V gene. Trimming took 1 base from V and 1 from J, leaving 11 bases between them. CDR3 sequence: CSVEGLSGSYNEQFF. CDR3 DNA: TGCAGCGTTGAAGGGTTGTCAGGTTCCTACAATGAGCAGTTCTTC.

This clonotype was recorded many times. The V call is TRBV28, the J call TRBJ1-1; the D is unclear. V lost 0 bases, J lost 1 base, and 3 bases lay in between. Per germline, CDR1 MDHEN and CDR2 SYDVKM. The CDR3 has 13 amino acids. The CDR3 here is CASSLWPNTEAFF. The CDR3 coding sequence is TGTGCCAGCAGTTTATGGCCGAACACTGAAGCTTTCTTT.

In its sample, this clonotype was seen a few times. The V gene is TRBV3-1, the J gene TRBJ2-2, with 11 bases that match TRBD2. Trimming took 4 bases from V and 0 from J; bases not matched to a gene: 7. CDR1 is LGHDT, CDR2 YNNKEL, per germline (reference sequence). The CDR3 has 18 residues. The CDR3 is CASSPTLTSGANTGELFF. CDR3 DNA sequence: TGTGCCAGCAGCCCTACCTTGACTAGCGGGGCGAACACCGGGGAGCTGTTTTTT.

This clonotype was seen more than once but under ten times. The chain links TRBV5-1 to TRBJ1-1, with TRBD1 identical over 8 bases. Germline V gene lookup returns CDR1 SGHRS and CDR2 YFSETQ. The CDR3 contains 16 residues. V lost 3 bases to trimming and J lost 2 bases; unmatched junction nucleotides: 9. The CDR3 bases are TGCGCCAGCAGCTGGGAGAGGACAGGGCCTAACACTGAAGCTTTCTTT. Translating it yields CASSWERTGPNTEAFF.

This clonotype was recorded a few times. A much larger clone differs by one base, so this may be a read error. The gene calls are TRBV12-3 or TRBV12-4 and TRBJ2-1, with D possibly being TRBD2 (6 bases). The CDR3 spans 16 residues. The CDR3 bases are TGTGCCAGCAGTATCCGACTAGGTTCATCCTGCAATGAGCAGTTCTTC. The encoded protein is CASSIRLGSSCNEQFF.

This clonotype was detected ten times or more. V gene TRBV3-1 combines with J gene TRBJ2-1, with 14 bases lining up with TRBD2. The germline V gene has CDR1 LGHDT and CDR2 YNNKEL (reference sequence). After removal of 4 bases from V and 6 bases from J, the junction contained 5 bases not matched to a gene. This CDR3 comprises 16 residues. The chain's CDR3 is CASSPQGLAGGNEQFF. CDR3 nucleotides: TGTGCCAGCAGCCCCCAAGGACTAGCGGGAGGCAATGAGCAGTTCTTC.

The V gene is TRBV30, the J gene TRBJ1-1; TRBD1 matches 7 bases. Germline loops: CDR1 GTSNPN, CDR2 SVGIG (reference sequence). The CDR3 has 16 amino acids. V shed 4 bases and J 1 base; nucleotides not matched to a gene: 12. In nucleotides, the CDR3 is TGTGCCTGGAAGAGGAAGACCGGGACAGAGAACACTGAAGCTTTCTTT. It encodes CAWKRKTGTENTEAFF.

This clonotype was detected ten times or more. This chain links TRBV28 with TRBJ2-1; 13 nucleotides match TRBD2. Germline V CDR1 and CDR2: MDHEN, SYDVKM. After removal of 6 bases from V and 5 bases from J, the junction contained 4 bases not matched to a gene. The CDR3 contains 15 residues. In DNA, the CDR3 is TGTGCCAGCAGGGGGACTAGCGGGGCCCACAATGAGCAGTTCTTC. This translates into CASRGTSGAHNEQFF.

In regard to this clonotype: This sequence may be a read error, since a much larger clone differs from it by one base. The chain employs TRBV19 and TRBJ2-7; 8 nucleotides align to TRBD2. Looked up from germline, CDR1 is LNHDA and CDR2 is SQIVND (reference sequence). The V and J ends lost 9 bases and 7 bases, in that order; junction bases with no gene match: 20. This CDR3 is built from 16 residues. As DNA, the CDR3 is TGTGCCAGCACCATCAAAACTAGCGGAAAAAACAATGAGCAGTACTTC. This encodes CASTIKTSGKNNEQYF. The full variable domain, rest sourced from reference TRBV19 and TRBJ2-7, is DGGITQSPKYLFRKEGQNVTLSCEQNLNHDAMYWYRQDPGQGLRLIYYSQIVNDFQKGDIAEGYSVSREKKESFPLTVTSAQKNPTAFYLCASTIKTSGKNNEQYFGPGTRLTVT.

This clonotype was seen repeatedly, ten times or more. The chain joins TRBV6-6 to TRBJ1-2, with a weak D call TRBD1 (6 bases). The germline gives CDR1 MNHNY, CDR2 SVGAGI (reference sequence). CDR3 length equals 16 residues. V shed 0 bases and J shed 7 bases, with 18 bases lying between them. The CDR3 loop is CASSYSTRGAGGGYTF. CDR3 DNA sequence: TGTGCCAGCAGTTACTCGACGCGGGGGGCCGGGGGTGGCTACACCTTC.

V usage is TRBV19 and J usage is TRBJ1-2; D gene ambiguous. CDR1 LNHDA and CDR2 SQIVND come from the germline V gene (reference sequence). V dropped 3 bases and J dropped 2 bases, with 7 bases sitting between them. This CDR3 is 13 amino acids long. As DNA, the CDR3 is TGTGCCAGTAGTATCTCAGAGAACTATGGCTACACCTTC. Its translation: CASSISENYGYTF.

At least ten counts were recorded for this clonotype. CDR3 coding DNA: TGCAGCGTTGAACGACAGGGCGAGCCCCTCACAGATACGCAGTATTTT. As protein: CSVERQGEPLTDTQYF. The chain employs TRBV29-1 and TRBJ2-3; 7 bases fit TRBD1. Germline values: CDR1 SQVTM, CDR2 ANQGSEA. The CDR3 runs to 16 residues. V lost 2 bases, J lost 2 bases, and 10 bases stayed unmatched.

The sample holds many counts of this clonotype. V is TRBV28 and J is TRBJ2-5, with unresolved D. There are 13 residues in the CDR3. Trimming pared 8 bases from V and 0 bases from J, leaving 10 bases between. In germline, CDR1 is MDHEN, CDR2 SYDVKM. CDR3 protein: CASLPLNQETQYF. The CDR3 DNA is TGTGCCAGCTTACCGCTGAACCAAGAGACCCAGTACTTC.